This is a list of T cell receptor beta chains from one sample in a study of beta chain features in type 1 diabetes. Repertoires were generated with immunoSEQ multiplex PCR, while TCRdb's copy carries only in-frame clones and drops some. Among about 150,000 clones, around 10% were seen once, and the ten largest hold roughly 2%. The sequencing input was central memory CD4+ T cells from blood. The receptors stem from a man between 18 and 35 years old in good health. Each CDR3 is given with its conserved first and last residue. D genes are given only for firm matches. Where a row states a size, it is once, few, many or the class of an expanded clone; other rows omit it.

V gene	D gene	J gene	clone size	CDR3 DNA	CDR3 protein
TRBV18	-	TRBJ2-2	few	TGTGCCAGCTCACCACCGCCGCTGTTCGCGAACACCGGGGAGCTGTTTTTT	CASSPPPLFANTGELFF
TRBV2	TRBD1	TRBJ1-5	-	TGTGCCAGCAGTGAAGGGAGGGGGCGATTGAGCAATCAGCCCCAGCATTTT	CASSEGRGRLSNQPQHF
TRBV27	-	TRBJ2-7	few	TGTGCCAGCAGCACCCCGACAGTCCCGAAGCAGTACTTC	CASSTPTVPKQYF
TRBV19	TRBD1	TRBJ2-6	-	TGTGCCAGTAGTATTATAAGACAGGGCTCTGGGGCCAACGTCCTGACTTTC	CASSIIRQGSGANVLTF
TRBV4-2	TRBD1	TRBJ1-2	-	TGTGCCAGCAGCCAAGATCCAGGGGGGCTCCTGGGCTACACCTTC	CASSQDPGGLLGYTF
TRBV2	-	TRBJ2-1	few	TGTGCCAGCAGTGCGAGCGCGGCGGCCTATGAGCAGTTCTTC	CASSASAAAYEQFF
TRBV9	-	TRBJ2-1	few	TGTGCCAGCAGCGTACAACCCTCGGACCTCTACAATGAGCAGTTCTTC	CASSVQPSDLYNEQFF
TRBV21-1	-	TRBJ2-1	many	TGTGCCAGCAGCAAAGTCGAGACAGGGGGCCTAGATGAGCAGTTCTTC	CASSKVETGGLDEQFF
TRBV30	-	TRBJ1-6	few	TGTGCCTGTCCTCCGGGCGGCTCCTATAATTCACCCCTCCACTTT	CACPPGGSYNSPLHF
TRBV6-5	-	TRBJ2-7	-	TGTGCCAGCAGTACCGCCAGGGTATCCTACGAGCAGTACTTC	CASSTARVSYEQYF
TRBV7-2	-	TRBJ1-5	few	TGTGCCAGCAGCGAATACAGGGGCAATCAGCCCCAGCATTTT	CASSEYRGNQPQHF
TRBV11-3	-	TRBJ2-7	few	TGTGCCAGCAGCCCCCGGGGCGGACCCTACGAGCAGTACTTC	CASSPRGGPYEQYF
TRBV6-6	-	TRBJ2-7	few	TGTGCCAGCGCCCTATTAACAGGGCTGGACGAGCAGTACTTC	CASALLTGLDEQYF
TRBV28	-	TRBJ1-1	-	TGTGCCAGCAGTTCCCCTAGGATGGGTGAAGCTTTCTTT	CASSSPRMGEAFF
TRBV29-1	TRBD1	TRBJ1-1	-	TGCAGCGGGGGACAGTCTGTTTCGAACACTGAAGCTTTCTTT	CSGGQSVSNTEAFF
TRBV2	-	TRBJ2-7	-	TGTGCCAGCAGTGTTGACATTTACGAGCAGTACTTC	CASSVDIYEQYF
TRBV7-2	TRBD2	TRBJ2-3	-	TGTGCCAGCAGCTTAAGAGCGGGGGGAAGAGATACGCAGTATTTT	CASSLRAGGRDTQYF
TRBV7-2	TRBD1	TRBJ2-7	few	TGTGCCAGCAGCCAAAGGGCAGGGGGCTCCTACGAGCAGTACTTC	CASSQRAGGSYEQYF
TRBV28	-	TRBJ2-1	-	TGTGCCAGCAGTTTCTGGCGGACGCAAAACAATGAGCAGTTCTTC	CASSFWRTQNNEQFF
TRBV28	-	TRBJ1-1	few	TGTGCCAGCAGTCAAGGCGGTATGAACACTGAAGCTTTCTTT	CASSQGGMNTEAFF
TRBV7-8	-	TRBJ2-4	few	TGTGCCAGCAGCTTAGGAGTCCTAGCCAAAAACATTCAGTACTTC	CASSLGVLAKNIQYF
TRBV9	-	TRBJ2-1	few	TGTGCCAGCAGCGTTAGAGGAAGGGGTGAGCAGTTCTTC	CASSVRGRGEQFF
TRBV28	-	TRBJ1-2	few	TGTGCCAGCAGTCCCCCCAGTGATGGAGGCTACACCTTC	CASSPPSDGGYTF
TRBV19	-	TRBJ1-5	few	TGTGCCAGTAGTATTAGAGGCGGGTATAGCAATCAGCCCCAGCATTTT	CASSIRGGYSNQPQHF
TRBV5-1	TRBD2	TRBJ2-1	few	TGCGCCAGCAGCTTCAGCGGTTTAAGCGGGGCAACGATTAATGAGCAGTTCTTC	CASSFSGLSGATINEQFF
TRBV28	-	TRBJ2-7	many	TGTGCCAGCAGTTCTCTAAACACGTACGAGCAGTACTTC	CASSSLNTYEQYF
TRBV20-1	-	TRBJ2-3	few	TGCAGTGCCTATACCCGAGATACGCAGTATTTT	CSAYTRDTQYF
TRBV11-1	-	TRBJ2-1	-	TGTGCCAGCAGCCGCCGGCAGGGCGGCTACAATGAGCAGTTCTTC	CASSRRQGGYNEQFF
TRBV7-2	-	TRBJ2-3	-	TGTGCCAGCAGCCGTGATACAAAGGGTACGCAGTATTTT	CASSRDTKGTQYF
TRBV4-3	TRBD2	TRBJ2-5	few	TGCGCCAGCAGCCAAGATCGATCCCATCCGGGACTAGCGGGCCCCCAAGAGACCCAGTACTTC	CASSQDRSHPGLAGPQETQYF
TRBV5-1	-	TRBJ2-3	-	TGCGCCAGCAGCTTTAAGGTGGGAGATACGCAGTATTTT	CASSFKVGDTQYF
TRBV7-2	-	TRBJ2-7	-	TGTGCCAGCAGCTCCTTGGGAGGGGGAACCTACGAGCAGTACTTC	CASSSLGGGTYEQYF
TRBV29-1	TRBD2	TRBJ2-7	few	TGCAGCGTCGCCCATACTAGCGGGAACTACGAGCAGTACTTC	CSVAHTSGNYEQYF
TRBV4-3	-	TRBJ1-1	-	TGCGCCAGCAGCCAAGGGGCTATCTCGAACACTGAAGCTTTCTTT	CASSQGAISNTEAFF
TRBV4-2	-	TRBJ2-6	few	TGTGCCAGCAGCCAGGTACAGGGAACTGGGGCCAACGTCCTGACTTTC	CASSQVQGTGANVLTF
TRBV6-1	-	TRBJ2-7	few	TGTGCCAGCAGTGACCCGGGGACCTCCTACGAGCAGTACTTC	CASSDPGTSYEQYF
TRBV4-2	TRBD2	TRBJ2-4	few	TGTGCCAGCAGCCAAGTAACTAGCGAGGGCAAAAACATTCAGTACTTC	CASSQVTSEGKNIQYF
TRBV9	TRBD1	TRBJ2-4	-	TGTGCCAGCAGCGCAACAACAGGGGAGAGGGACATTCAGTACTTC	CASSATTGERDIQYF
TRBV5-1	TRBD1	TRBJ2-3	-	TGCGCCAGCAGCTCCCGCCCGGGACAGGGGACAGATACGCAGTATTTT	CASSSRPGQGTDTQYF
TRBV30	TRBD1	TRBJ2-7	-	TGTGCCTGGAGCGCCGGGACAGTGACCTACGAGCAGTACTTC	CAWSAGTVTYEQYF
TRBV7-2	TRBD1	TRBJ1-5	few	TGTGCCAGCAGACGGACAGGGGACGGGCCCCAGCATTTT	CASRRTGDGPQHF
TRBV29-1	TRBD1	TRBJ2-4	few	TGCAGCGTTGCTGGTGGGACAGGGGGCGCGGACATTCAGTACTTC	CSVAGGTGGADIQYF
TRBV7-2	-	TRBJ2-1	many	TGTGCCAGCAGCTTGCAGACCGTTACCAATGAGCAGTTCTTC	CASSLQTVTNEQFF
TRBV28	-	TRBJ2-7	-	TGTGCCAGCAGTTTCAGGTACGAGCAGTACTTC	CASSFRYEQYF
TRBV30	-	TRBJ2-1	few	TGTGCCTGGAATCAGGGAATCTCCTACAATGAGCAGTTCTTC	CAWNQGISYNEQFF
TRBV12-5	TRBD1	TRBJ2-3	-	TGTGCTAGTGGTTCGGGACAGTTTGGCACAGATACGCAGTATTTT	CASGSGQFGTDTQYF
TRBV15	-	TRBJ2-5	-	TGTGCCACCAGCAGAGATCCGGGTCCACAAGAGACCCAGTACTTC	CATSRDPGPQETQYF
TRBV7-9	TRBD1	TRBJ1-2	-	TGTGCCAGCAGCCCCCAAGGGGGACAGGGGAAGTATGGCTACACCTTC	CASSPQGGQGKYGYTF
TRBV19	-	TRBJ2-4	few	TGTGCCAGTAGTCCAGGGGCCATTCAGTACTTC	CASSPGAIQYF
TRBV19	-	TRBJ2-5	-	TGTGCCAGTAGTATGAACCACGAGACCCAGTACTTC	CASSMNHETQYF
TRBV7-2	-	TRBJ1-6	few	TGTGCCAGCAGCCTTCCCGGGTCACCCCTCCACTTT	CASSLPGSPLHF
TRBV7-3	-	TRBJ2-3	-	TGTGCCAGCAGCGACCCAGGGGCTACGCAGTATTTT	CASSDPGATQYF
TRBV27	TRBD1	TRBJ1-2	few	TGTGCCAGCAGTCAAGGGACAGGACATAACTATGGCTACACCTTC	CASSQGTGHNYGYTF
TRBV7-3	TRBD2	TRBJ2-2	many	TGTGCCAGCAGCTTAAGCCCCACTAGCGGGAACACCGGGGAGCTGTTTTTT	CASSLSPTSGNTGELFF